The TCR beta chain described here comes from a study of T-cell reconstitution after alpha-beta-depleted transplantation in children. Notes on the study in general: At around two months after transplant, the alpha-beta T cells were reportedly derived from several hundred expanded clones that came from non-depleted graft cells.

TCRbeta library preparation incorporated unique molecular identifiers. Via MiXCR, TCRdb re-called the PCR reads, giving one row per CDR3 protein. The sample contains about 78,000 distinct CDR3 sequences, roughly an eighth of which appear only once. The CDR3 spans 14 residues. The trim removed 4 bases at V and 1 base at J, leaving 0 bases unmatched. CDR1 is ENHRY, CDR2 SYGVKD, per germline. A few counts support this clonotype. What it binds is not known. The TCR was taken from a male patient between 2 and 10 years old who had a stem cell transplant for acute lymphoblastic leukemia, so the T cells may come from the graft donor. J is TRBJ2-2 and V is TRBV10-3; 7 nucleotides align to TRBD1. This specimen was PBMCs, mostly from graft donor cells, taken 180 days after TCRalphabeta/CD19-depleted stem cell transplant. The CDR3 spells CAISGTGNTGELFF. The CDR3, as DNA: TGTGCCATCAGTGGGACAGGGAACACCGGGGAGCTGTTTTTT.